This paragraph reports one TCR beta chain. From germline, CDR1 is GTSNPN and CDR2 SVGIG (reference sequence). J was trimmed by 3 bases and V by 5 bases; bases with no gene match: 7. This CDR3 has 15 residues. Original processing methods: From reference gene primer amplification, estimates of nucleated cell counts were derived. Libraries were prepared by immunoSEQ multiplex PCR; TCRdb keeps only in-frame clonotypes and omits some of them. The D gene and trimming were derived from the DNA, and the V and J assignments and clone size from that table. In the table there are about 53,000 clones, 77% of which are singletons. The data derive from a study of blood T cell repertoires in COVID-19.

The sample consisted of peripheral blood. This chain joins TRBV30 and TRBJ2-1; TRBD2 aligns across 10 bases. The clonotype originates from a man between 65 and 85 years old with active or convalescent COVID-19. The CDR3 sequence: CAWAVRTSGYNEQFF. For the CDR3, the DNA is TGTGCCTGGGCTGTTCGGACTAGCGGCTACAATGAGCAGTTCTTC.